The present TCR beta chain was sequenced within a study of graft-versus-host responses after intestinal transplantation. The CDR3 extends over 17 amino acids. Germline V gives CDR1 SGHDT, CDR2 YYEEEE. The V end lost 4 bases, the J end lost 6 bases, and 23 bases lay between the germline ends. Measured with immunoSEQ multiplex PCR; TCRdb has only the in-frame clones, and not every one. Of more than 95,000 clones in the sample, roughly nine tenths are singletons; the top ten hold roughly 1%. Points on this clone: Its antigen is as yet unknown.

This chain joins TRBV5-6 and TRBJ1-5, with D perhaps matching TRBD1 (6 bases). The clonotype originates from a human donor who received an intestinal transplant. This material consisted of unstimulated CD4+ T cells sorted from spleen or lymph node cells, taken before intestinal transplant. The CDR3 DNA sequence: TGTGCCAGCAGCCCTTCTACAGGGAAGGAGTCTGGTCAGCCCCAGCATTTT. This translates into CASSPSTGKESGQPQHF.